These T cell receptor beta chains were read from a single sample in a study of cytomegalovirus exposure and HLA in healthy donors. Repertoires were generated with immunoSEQ multiplex PCR, while TCRdb's copy carries only in-frame clones and drops some. In the table there are 180,000 or so clones, 70% to 90% of which are singletons. The source material was PBMCs. The receptors shown here come from a man between 18 and 35 years old in good health and CMV-seropositive. Both conserved end residues are part of each CDR3.

j_gene,v_gene,CDR3aa
TRBJ2-2,TRBV30,CAGSGTGGPGELFF
TRBJ1-1,TRBV9,CASTRTGSNTEAFF
TRBJ1-4,TRBV6-5,CASSSGDRGRGEKLFF
TRBJ1-1,TRBV4-1,CASSPIGTGLFTEAFF
TRBJ2-5,TRBV6-5,CATVGPGLAQYF
TRBJ1-3,TRBV5-1,CASSDRGNTIYF
TRBJ2-3,TRBV5-1,CASSLSPGGVTDTQYF
TRBJ1-1,TRBV10-3,CAISESAQAAFF
.,TRBV6-5,CASSYSTAYEQYF
TRBJ2-2,TRBV30,CAWSVPNRANTGELFF
TRBJ1-2,TRBV4-3,CASSPYRGLLAGYTF
TRBJ2-3,TRBV9,CASSVGSSGYTDTQYF
TRBJ2-5,TRBV5-1,CASSLITTGATQETQYF
.,TRBV5-1,CASSLSGGTRYEQYF
TRBJ2-7,TRBV5-5,CASSQGQRSSYEQYF
TRBJ2-3,TRBV7-2,CASSPGTSGGLWTQYF
TRBJ2-6,TRBV2,CASARSGNHYSGANVLTF
TRBJ1-5,TRBV5-4,CASSHDPGNQPQHF
TRBJ2-1,TRBV5-8,CASRSTGTGLGGYNEQFF
TRBJ2-3,TRBV4-2,CASSPGLNTDTQYF
TRBJ1-2,TRBV12-5,CASGLVAGGTYGYTF
TRBJ2-7,TRBV6-6,CASSYSGQMSEQYF
TRBJ2-7,TRBV7-9,CASSSGTGVYEQYF
TRBJ2-7,TRBV5-4,CASSLVSSGEQYF
TRBJ2-5,TRBV10-1,CASSESGGETQYF
TRBJ2-6,TRBV5-4,CASSGGQGALGANVLTF
TRBJ1-5,TRBV19,CASSKPFRDRGHQPQHF
TRBJ1-6,TRBV10-3,CAISLKTGDNSPLHF
TRBJ2-3,TRBV11-2,CASSFRGGGFRSTDTQYF
TRBJ2-7,TRBV19,CASGLAGSSYEQYF
TRBJ2-7,TRBV27,CASARGYEQYF
TRBJ2-3,TRBV2,CASSSRTDTQYF
TRBJ1-6,TRBV7-6,CASSLVGQGENNSPLHF